These 18 T cell receptor beta chains were sequenced from one sample in a study of blood T cells in healthy people across ages. Primers used in a second PCR of roughly 6 to 11 cycles were a sample-barcoded 5' primer and a J-beta primer mix. TCRdb redid the calling of the 5' RACE reads with MiXCR, one entry per CDR3 protein. The table records around 750,000 distinct CDR3 sequences, 53% of them present only once. What was sequenced was blood. These receptors all stem from a man older than 75 in good health.

This chain joins TRBV6-1 and TRBJ1-2, with 7 bases aligning to TRBD1. CDR1 and CDR2 (germline): MNHNS, SASEGT. Trimming took 4 bases from V and 5 from J; bases not matched to a gene: 4. The CDR3 is 13 amino acids. In nucleotides, the CDR3 is TGTGCCAGCAGTGCCGGACAGGCTTATGGCTACACCTTC. It codes for CASSAGQAYGYTF.

The chain links TRBV29-1 to TRBJ2-1; weak D call: TRBD2 (7 bases). The V gene's germline CDR1 is SQVTM and CDR2 ANQGSEA. The CDR3 contains 15 residues. V lost 6 bases and J 0 bases, leaving 15 bases between the germline ends. CDR3 amino acids: CSVKAGAGSYNEQFF. CDR3 coding DNA: TGCAGCGTAAAGGCGGGGGCAGGCTCCTACAATGAGCAGTTCTTC.

The rearrangement uses TRBV20-1 and TRBJ1-4; D not certain. The germline V gene has CDR1 DFQATT and CDR2 SNEGSKA (reference sequence). Trimming stripped 1 base from V and 7 bases from J, with 19 bases between. The CDR3 covers 16 residues. For the CDR3, the DNA is TGCAGTGCTAGAGCTCTGAAGGGCGGCATCGGTGAAAAACTGTTTTTT. It encodes CSARALKGGIGEKLFF.

The chain joins TRBV5-1 to TRBJ1-1, with D perhaps TRBD1 (5 bases). This CDR3 has 14 amino acids. Per germline, CDR1 SGHRS and CDR2 YFSETQ. The V end was cut by 5 bases, the J end by 0 bases, with 11 bases between. This CDR3 is CASRQQDMNTEAFF. CDR3 nucleotide sequence: TGCGCCAGCAGGCAACAGGACATGAACACTGAAGCTTTCTTT.

This chain uses TRBV12-3 or TRBV12-4 with TRBJ1-2; TRBD1 agrees at 10 bases. Trimming at V came to 5 bases and at J to 5 bases, leaving 2 bases not matched to a gene. The CDR3 totals 13 residues. The CDR3 region has the DNA TGTGCCAGCAGTAAGGACAGGGGGTATGGCTACACCTTC. Translating it yields CASSKDRGYGYTF.

The chain is built from TRBV18 and TRBJ2-1; a weak D match, TRBD1 (5 bases). The germline CDR1 and CDR2 sequences are KGHSH and LQKENI. This CDR3 is 16 amino acids long. The V gene lost 2 bases and the J gene lost 2 bases, with 13 bases spanning the gap. In DNA, the CDR3 is TGTGCCAGCTCACCAATTATACAGGCCACCTACAATGAGCAGTTCTTC. Its protein product is CASSPIIQATYNEQFF.

A few counts support this clonotype. This chain uses TRBV24-1 with TRBJ2-7; 7 bases map to TRBD2. J gave up 1 base and V 9 bases, and 8 bases lay outside the gene matches. CDR1 is KGHDR and CDR2 is SFDVKD in the germline V gene. The CDR3 length is 14 residues. CDR3 coding DNA: TGTGCCACCTCGGCGGGAGACCGGTCCTACGAGCAGTACTTC. This sequence encodes CATSAGDRSYEQYF.

V usage is TRBV6-6 and J usage is TRBJ2-5; D could derive from TRBD1 or TRBD2 (6 bases each). The germline V and J ends were trimmed by 7 bases and 0 bases, with 18 bases remaining between them. Germline-derived CDR1 and CDR2 are MNHNY and SVGAGI (reference sequence). This CDR3 is built from 16 residues. CDR3 residues: CASKGGHGGNQETQYF. The CDR3 coding sequence is TGTGCCAGCAAGGGGGGTCATGGCGGGAACCAAGAGACCCAGTACTTC.

This sequence joins TRBV3-1 and TRBJ2-7; 8 bases map to TRBD2. CDR3 length: 16 residues. V lost 4 bases and J lost 7; bases outside the gene matches: 15. The germline CDR1 and CDR2 sequences are LGHDT and YNNKEL (reference sequence). The CDR3 reads CASSPRGGVAYNEQYF. CDR3 coding DNA: TGTGCCAGCAGCCCCCGGGGGGGGGTCGCCTACAATGAGCAGTACTTC.

The sample holds a few counts of this clonotype. The chain combines TRBV12-3 or TRBV12-4 with TRBJ1-4; D is undetermined. This CDR3 has 14 residues. The V end was cut by 2 bases, the J end by 15 bases, with 19 bases between. The DNA for the CDR3 is TGTGCCAGCAGTTTAAGTCTCCCCGGGGTGGGAGTGTTTTTT. Translating it yields CASSLSLPGVGVFF.

Details on this clonotype: A junction boundary mismatches the germline segment, possibly from a read error. The genes are TRBV4-1 and TRBJ2-5; possible D gene TRBD1, 5 bases. In germline, CDR1 is MGHRA, CDR2 YSYEKL. The length of the CDR3 is 14 residues. CDR3 loop: CVSSQGAGLETQYF. CDR3 DNA sequence: TGCGTCAGCAGCCAAGGGGCAGGGCTGGAGACCCAGTACTTC.

This clonotype was recorded a few times. The chain combines TRBV12-3 or TRBV12-4 with TRBJ2-1, with D possibly being TRBD1 or TRBD2 (5 bases each). V gave up 5 bases and J gave up 0 bases, with 8 bases separating them. This CDR3 is 14 amino acids long. The CDR3 region is CASSPGASYNEQFF. The CDR3, as DNA: TGTGCCAGCAGTCCCGGGGCCTCCTACAATGAGCAGTTCTTC.

This clonotype has just one count. This chain links TRBV20-1 with TRBJ2-7; a possible D gene is TRBD2 (5 bases). Germline V gives CDR1 DFQATT, CDR2 SNEGSKA (reference sequence). The CDR3 sequence is 12 residues long. The V and J ends lost 2 bases and 5 bases respectively, with 10 bases between them. The CDR3 region has the DNA TGCAGTGCTAGAACGGGAACCCACGAGCAGTACTTC. It yields the protein CSARTGTHEQYF.

The gene calls are TRBV11-2 and TRBJ2-7, with D perhaps matching TRBD2 (6 bases). V was cut by 5 bases and J by 3 bases, with 17 bases left in between. There are 15 residues in the CDR3. CDR1 and CDR2 from the germline V gene are SGHAT and FQNNGV. DNA for the CDR3: TGTGCCAGCAGCCCCCGGGAACTAGCAGTCTACGAGCAGTACTTC. The encoded protein is CASSPRELAVYEQYF. Using reference TRBV11-2 and TRBJ2-7 for the parts outside the CDR3, the full variable domain is EAGVAQSPRYKIIEKRQSVAFWCNPISGHATLYWYQQILGQGPKLLIQFQNNGVVDDSQLPKDRFSAERLKGVDSTLKIQPAKLEDSAVYLCASSPRELAVYEQYFGPGTRLTVT.

This clonotype was seen only once. This sequence joins TRBV5-5 and TRBJ2-7; D might be TRBD2 (6 bases). With 2 bases removed from V and 3 bases from J, the gap between germline ends came to 15 bases. The germline V gene encodes CDR1 SGHKS and CDR2 YYEKEE (reference sequence). CDR3 length equals 15 residues. CDR3 in amino acids: CASSLEGGPGYEQYF. CDR3 DNA sequence: TGTGCCAGCAGCTTAGAGGGAGGTCCGGGCTACGAGCAGTACTTC.

This chain links TRBV20-1 with TRBJ1-1; TRBD1 aligns across 8 bases. V trimming: 0 bases; J trimming: 0 bases; junction bases outside the gene matches: 3. Germline V CDR1 and CDR2: DFQATT, SNEGSKA (reference sequence). This CDR3 has 15 amino acids. CDR3 region: CSARDLGQVNTEAFF. The CDR3 nucleotides read TGCAGTGCTAGAGACCTGGGACAGGTGAACACTGAAGCTTTCTTT.

The rearrangement joins TRBV6-5 to TRBJ1-1, with D perhaps TRBD1 (5 bases). The ends were cut back, 0 bases at V and 12 bases at J, with 20 bases in the middle. This CDR3 has 15 amino acids. Germline V gene sequence: CDR1 MNHEY, CDR2 SVGAGI. CDR3 nucleotide sequence: TGTGCCAGCAGTTACTCTGACGGGGACGTCATTGGGACTTTCTTT. It encodes CASSYSDGDVIGTFF.

The rearrangement uses TRBV3-1 and TRBJ2-3, with D maybe TRBD2 (5 bases). CDR1 is LGHDT, CDR2 YNNKEL, per germline (reference sequence). The CDR3 length is 13 residues. V was pared by 4 bases and J by 3 bases, with 8 bases between. The CDR3 loop is CASSRVATDTQYF. In DNA form, the CDR3 reads TGTGCCAGCAGCCGGGTAGCGACAGATACGCAGTATTTT.